The 27 T cell receptor beta chains below come from one sample, sequenced in a study of blood T cell repertoires in COVID-19. Sequencing was performed with immunoSEQ multiplex PCR; in TCRdb, only in-frame clones are kept and a portion is missing. Of about 130,000 clones listed, about 83% are singletons. The sequencing input was peripheral blood. All receptors come from a human donor in a cohort sampled during active COVID-19.

The genes are TRBV13 and TRBJ2-7; no reliable D call. CDR1 is PRHDT, CDR2 FYEKMQ, per germline (reference sequence). The CDR3 is 12 amino acids. Between the trimmed V and J ends, which lost 5 bases and 5 bases, there was a span of 10 bases. CDR3 loop: CASSVYRDEQYF. CDR3 nucleotide sequence: TGTGCCAGCAGCGTCTACAGAGACGAGCAGTACTTC.

In DNA, the CDR3 is TGTGCCTGGAGGTCCGCAGGAGAGACCCAGTACTTC. Its protein product is CAWRSAGETQYF. This sequence joins TRBV30 and TRBJ2-5; D is undetermined. The CDR3 runs to 12 residues. V dropped 3 bases and J dropped 4 bases, with 9 bases sitting between them. Germline loops: CDR1 GTSNPN, CDR2 SVGIG (reference sequence).

The chain carries TRBV27 and TRBJ2-7, with 7 bases identical to TRBD2. CDR3 length: 16 residues. J gave up 4 bases and V 5 bases, and 14 bases lay outside the gene matches. The germline CDR1 and CDR2 sequences are MNHEY and SMNVEV (reference sequence). The CDR3 bases are TGTGCCAGCAGTACCGTCTGGGGGGGACCGGCGTACGAGCAGTACTTC. Translated: CASSTVWGGPAYEQYF.

A word on this clone: The sample has other DNA sequences that encode this CDR3 too. V gene TRBV12-5 combines with J gene TRBJ2-2; TRBD1 matches 8 bases. Germline V CDR1 and CDR2: LGHNT, FRNRAP. CDR3 length: 15 residues. V gave up 0 bases and J gave up 4 bases; unmatched junction bases: 1. CDR3 residues: CASGLVTGGTGELFF. The CDR3, as DNA: TGTGCTAGTGGTTTGGTTACAGGGGGCACCGGGGAGCTGTTTTTT.

This chain links TRBV7-9 with TRBJ2-7; a possible D gene is TRBD2 (6 bases). Germline CDR1 is SEHNR and CDR2 is FQNEAQ (reference sequence). V lost 4 bases to trimming and J lost 2 bases, with 18 bases between them. CDR3 size: 16 residues. In DNA form, the CDR3 reads TGTGCCAGCAGCTCCAATCCGCCGGGAGACCCCTACGAGCAGTACTTC. This translates into CASSSNPPGDPYEQYF.

The J gene is TRBJ2-3, the V gene TRBV5-5; D perhaps matches TRBD2 (7 bases). Germline CDR1 reads SGHKS; CDR2 reads YYEKEE (reference sequence). The CDR3 is 13 residues long. The V end was cut by 6 bases, the J end by 6 bases, with 14 bases between. The CDR3 sequence: CASNPGGVDTQYF. CDR3 sequence (DNA): TGTGCCAGCAACCCGGGGGGCGTTGATACGCAGTATTTT.

The rearrangement joins TRBV11-2 to TRBJ2-3; TRBD2 might be the D (5 bases). The CDR3 consists of 16 residues. V was pared by 5 bases and J by 3 bases, with 18 bases between. Germline V lookup: CDR1 SGHAT, CDR2 FQNNGV. As DNA, the CDR3 is TGTGCCAGCAGCATGCGCCAACTAGACGGTACAGATACGCAGTATTTT. This codes for CASSMRQLDGTDTQYF.

The chain combines TRBV9 with TRBJ1-1, with TRBD1 matching 7 bases. The CDR3 has 13 amino acids. The V gene's germline CDR1 is SGDLS and CDR2 YYNGEE. Unmatched junction bases numbered 9, after V lost 3 bases and J lost 10 bases. The CDR3: CASSDSWDSGAFF. As DNA, the CDR3 is TGTGCCAGCAGCGACTCCTGGGACAGCGGAGCTTTCTTT.

CDR3 in DNA: TGTGCCAGCAGCCACCCCCGGGGTAGGAACACTGAAGCTTTCTTT. Its translation: CASSHPRGRNTEAFF. V is TRBV7-9 and J is TRBJ1-1, with D unclear. Per germline, CDR1 SEHNR and CDR2 FQNEAQ (reference sequence). Between the trimmed V and J ends, which lost 5 bases and 1 base, there was a span of 14 bases. The CDR3 contains 15 residues.

This clone was seen only a few times. This chain connects TRBV19 to TRBJ2-7; D is unclear. The V end lost 2 bases, the J end lost 0 bases, and 11 bases lay between the germline ends. Germline V CDR1 and CDR2: LNHDA, SQIVND (reference sequence). The CDR3 has 15 amino acids. The CDR3 DNA sequence: TGTGCCAGTAGTATAAGCACCGCGCCCTCCTACGAGCAGTACTTC. Protein sequence: CASSISTAPSYEQYF.

The rearrangement uses TRBV5-4 and TRBJ1-2; D is uncertain. The CDR3 length is 15 residues. CDR1 is SGHNT, CDR2 YYREEE, per germline (reference sequence). The ends were cut back, 0 bases at V and 0 bases at J, with 9 bases in the middle. For the CDR3, the DNA is TGTGCCAGCAGCTTGGCCCGTGTTCCTAACTATGGCTACACCTTC. This encodes CASSLARVPNYGYTF.

This chain uses TRBV13 with TRBJ2-5; 7 bases map to TRBD1. Per the germline V gene, CDR1 is PRHDT and CDR2 is FYEKMQ (reference sequence). Unmatched junction bases numbered 17, after V lost 5 bases and J lost 5 bases. The CDR3 has 17 residues. For the CDR3, the DNA is TGTGCCAGCAGCCACCGGGGCAGGGGGATAAGGATGGAGACCCAGTACTTC. Protein: CASSHRGRGIRMETQYF. Drawing the rest from reference TRBV13 and TRBJ2-5, the complete variable domain is AAGVIQSPRHLIKEKRETATLKCYPIPRHDTVYWYQQGPGQDPQFLISFYEKMQSDKGSIPDRFSAQQFSDYHSELNMSSLELGDSALYFCASSHRGRGIRMETQYFGPGTRLLVL.

The chain couples TRBV6-2 or TRBV6-3 to TRBJ1-5; 8 nucleotides agree with TRBD1. CDR3 size: 18 residues. From germline, CDR1 is MNHEY and CDR2 SVGEGT. J gave up 3 bases and V 5 bases, and 15 bases lay outside the gene matches. CDR3 loop: CASSSPTGGVSNNQPQHF. Here the CDR3 DNA reads TGTGCCAGCAGTAGCCCAACAGGGGGTGTTAGTAACAATCAGCCCCAGCATTTT.

This clone occurred once. V is TRBV3-1 (or the pseudogene TRBV3-2) and J is TRBJ2-1, with 14 bases identical to TRBD2. The CDR3 is 17 amino acids. CDR1 and CDR2 from the germline V gene are LGHDT and YNNKEL (reference sequence). The V and J ends lost 3 bases and 10 bases, in that order; junction bases with no gene match: 11. In nucleotides, the CDR3 is TGTGCCAGCAGCCACTCACCCGGACTAGCGGGGGGAGGAGAGCAGTTCTTC. It is translated as CASSHSPGLAGGGEQFF.

The rearrangement uses TRBV18 and TRBJ2-1; D unclear. The CDR3 spans 14 residues. Germline V gene data show CDR1 as KGHSH and CDR2 as LQKENI. The V gene lost 3 bases and the J gene lost 6 bases, with 12 bases spanning the gap. The CDR3, as DNA: TGTGCCAGCTCACCCCCCTCGCGTAGCAATGAGCAGTTCTTC. It is translated as CASSPPSRSNEQFF.

V and J are TRBV24-1 and TRBJ1-1; 8 nucleotides line up with TRBD1. Looked up from germline, CDR1 is KGHDR and CDR2 is SFDVKD. V was pared by 1 base and J by 1 base, with 16 bases of the junction left unmatched. The CDR3 spans 20 residues. The CDR3 loop reads CATSDFSQGAREVENTEAFF. Here the CDR3 DNA reads TGTGCCACCAGTGATTTTAGTCAGGGGGCGAGGGAAGTCGAGAACACTGAAGCTTTCTTT.

The chain is built from TRBV5-4 and TRBJ1-1; no clear D gene. V was shortened by 6 bases and J by 0 bases, with 12 bases between the two germline ends. This CDR3 contains 14 residues. Germline V lookup: CDR1 SGHNT, CDR2 YYREEE (reference sequence). In DNA form, the CDR3 reads TGTGCCAGCAAATTAGCGGGGATGAACACTGAAGCTTTCTTT. This sequence encodes CASKLAGMNTEAFF.

The V call is TRBV6-6, the J call TRBJ2-7; D might be TRBD1 (6 bases). V was pared by 2 bases and J by 6 bases, with 8 bases between. Germline CDR1 reads MNHNY; CDR2 reads SVGAGI (reference sequence). This CDR3 contains 12 residues. The CDR3 DNA follows: TGTGCCAGCAGTTACGGGGGCGGCGAGCAGTACTTC. Protein product: CASSYGGGEQYF.

This clone was found once. The chain carries TRBV5-1 and TRBJ2-5, with D possibly being TRBD1 (6 bases). Per germline, CDR1 SGHRS and CDR2 YFSETQ. CDR3 size: 13 residues. Trimming removed 4 bases from V and 4 bases from J, with 11 bases in between. Written as DNA, the CDR3 is TGCGCCAGCAGCGGGCCGACAGGAGAGACCCAGTACTTC. Amino acid sequence: CASSGPTGETQYF.

The chain couples TRBV30 to TRBJ1-6; D might be TRBD1 (6 bases). V lost 5 bases to trimming and J lost 8 bases, with 13 bases between them. Per germline, CDR1 GTSNPN and CDR2 SVGIG (reference sequence). This CDR3 region has 13 residues. CDR3 DNA sequence: TGTGCCTGGGTTGGGGGCGGAGATTCACCCCTCCACTTT. This encodes CAWVGGGDSPLHF.

This clone is judged medium-sized. The chain employs TRBV7-2 and TRBJ1-6; the D gene is possibly TRBD1 (6 bases). Trimming cost V 2 bases and J 4 bases, with 18 bases left between them. Germline CDR1 is SGHTA and CDR2 is FQGNSA. CDR3 size: 18 residues. Here the CDR3 reads CASSLLSSAGAYNSPLHF. The DNA for the CDR3 is TGTGCCAGCAGCTTACTTTCCTCCGCGGGGGCATATAATTCACCCCTCCACTTT.

This chain connects TRBV12-3 or TRBV12-4 to TRBJ1-2; D not certain. This CDR3 has 13 residues. With 3 bases removed from V and 7 bases from J, the gap between germline ends came to 12 bases. CDR3 residues: CASSLVAGSGYTF. CDR3 coding DNA: TGTGCCAGCAGTTTGGTGGCTGGGAGTGGCTACACCTTC.

The V gene is TRBV21-1, the J gene TRBJ2-1; the table calls TRBD2, which could not be checked here. TRBV21-1 is a pseudogene segment. The CDR3 contains 12 residues. The CDR3 protein is CASSARDNEQFF. CDR3 DNA: TGTGCCAGCAGCGCGCGGGACAATGAGCAGTTCTTC.

CDR3 sequence reads: CAISDEASGGKDTQYF. The DNA of the CDR3 is TGTGCCATCAGTGACGAGGCTAGCGGGGGGAAAGATACGCAGTATTTT. The chain is built from TRBV10-3 and TRBJ2-3; TRBD2 matches 11 bases. CDR1 and CDR2 (germline): ENHRY, SYGVKD. CDR3 size: 16 residues. V lost 3 bases to trimming and J lost 5 bases; unmatched junction nucleotides: 7.

This chain connects TRBV12-3 or TRBV12-4 to TRBJ1-2; D uncertain. The CDR3 runs to 12 residues. The V end lost 2 bases, the J end lost 4 bases, and 5 bases lay between the germline ends. This CDR3 is CASSLSVYGYTF. CDR3 in DNA: TGTGCCAGCAGTTTATCTGTCTATGGCTACACCTTC.

The V and J genes are TRBV6-6 and TRBJ2-5; 13 positions match TRBD2. Germline V gene data show CDR1 as MNHNY and CDR2 as SVGAGI (reference sequence). With V trimmed by 2 bases and J by 4 bases, 1 base remained unmatched. The CDR3 consists of 15 residues. CDR3 in DNA: TGTGCCAGCAGTTACCGACTAGCGGGAGGAGAGACCCAGTACTTC. This encodes CASSYRLAGGETQYF.

This chain links TRBV4-2 with TRBJ2-7; 11 nucleotides align to TRBD1. The germline CDR1 and CDR2 sequences are LGHNA and YNFKEQ. Unmatched junction bases numbered 2, after V lost 6 bases and J lost 4 bases. The CDR3 is 13 amino acids. The CDR3 protein is CASRGQGVYEQYF. CDR3 bases: TGTGCCAGCAGGGGACAGGGGGTATACGAGCAGTACTTC.